This T cell receptor (beta chain) was sequenced for a study of memory CD4+ T cells and cytomegalovirus serostatus. Study-level points and caveats: 67 of 164 known CMV-associated TCRbeta sequences appeared in CD4+ memory. Median bootstrapped AUC for CMV status was approximately 0.96 originally, approximately 0.9 US-trained.

Study processing details: After removing out-of-frame reads, around 2,000,000 distinct TCRbeta sequences remained. Some clones are missing from TCRdb's copy, which holds only in-frame ones; the method was immunoSEQ multiplex PCR. Clonal size and the V and J genes are those of that table, whereas D and trimming came from the DNA. The sample shows approximately 70,000 clones, roughly 76% of them seen only once. Remarks on this clone: Its cognate antigen is unknown.

Germline V gene sequence: CDR1 SGHTA, CDR2 FQGNSA. CDR3 length: 16 amino acids. The V end was cut by 1 base, the J end by 7 bases, with 17 bases between. The sort gate was single viable CD3+CD4+CD8-CD45RO+ cells for memory CD4+ T cells. After thawing, CD4+ T cells were positively selected. The chain joins TRBV7-2 to TRBJ2-1; the D gene is possibly TRBD2 (5 bases). Input material: memory CD4+ T cells from blood. The clonotype was recovered from an adult in good health and CMV-seropositive. The CDR3 DNA follows: TGTGCCAGCAGCTTAGTAGTGGGAGTGTTAGTTAATGAGCAGTTCTTC. Residues: CASSLVVGVLVNEQFF.